Shown below are 6 T cell receptor beta chains from a single sample sequenced in a study of cytomegalovirus exposure and HLA in healthy donors (dated by TCRdb to 2017 to 2019). The library came from the immunoSEQ multiplex PCR assay. For the multiplex PCR, a mixture combining 60 forward primers for TCR Vbeta segments and 13 reverse primers for TCR Jbeta segments was used. Entries here come from immuneACCESS through TCRdb and include only in-frame sequences with V and J called. Some clones fail to appear in such tables; in the studies checked, an unresolved V gene covers under half of the shortfall, and the cause of the remainder is unknown. For this sample the table gives some 130,000 clones, of which roughly 80% were detected only once. In total, the top ten clones hold around 3.2% of the sample. Sequencing input: PBMCs. These receptors all come from a man aged 35 to 55 in good health and CMV-seronegative.

This clone was observed a handful of times. This chain uses TRBV6-5 with TRBJ1-5, with 12 bases matching TRBD1. After removal of 6 bases from V and 6 bases from J, the junction contained 6 bases not matched to a gene. CDR1 MNHEY and CDR2 SVGAGI come from the germline V gene. The CDR3 has 15 residues. The CDR3 region is CASRRGQGASQPQHF. CDR3 bases: TGTGCCAGCAGAAGGGGACAGGGGGCTAGTCAGCCCCAGCATTTT.

The J gene is TRBJ2-2, the V gene TRBV7-9; tentative D call: TRBD2 (6 bases). Trimming shortened V by 1 base and J by 6 bases, and 9 bases separated the two germline ends. Germline V gene lookup returns CDR1 SEHNR and CDR2 FQNEAQ (reference sequence). This CDR3 spans 14 amino acids. The CDR3 spells CASSLGLAPGELFF. The CDR3 DNA is TGTGCCAGCAGCTTAGGCCTAGCGCCCGGGGAGCTGTTTTTT.

V and J are TRBV6-1 and TRBJ2-7; TRBD2 is a possible D gene (6 bases). The ends were cut back, 6 bases at V and 0 bases at J, with 9 bases in the middle. Germline loops: CDR1 MNHNS, CDR2 SASEGT. This CDR3 is 13 amino acids long. The CDR3 here is CASRGGSSYEQYF. Here the CDR3 DNA reads TGTGCCAGCAGGGGAGGAAGCTCCTACGAGCAGTACTTC.

This chain links TRBV7-2 with TRBJ1-4, with 7 bases lining up with TRBD1. Losses at the gene ends were 5 bases for V and 5 bases for J; bases not matched to a gene: 11. This CDR3 is built from 16 residues. The germline V gene encodes CDR1 SGHTA and CDR2 FQGNSA. The DNA of the CDR3 is TGTGCCAGCAGCACCCGACAGGGAACCGGGAATGAAAAACTGTTTTTT. This codes for CASSTRQGTGNEKLFF.

The chain combines TRBV19 with TRBJ1-1, with D possibly matching TRBD1 (5 bases). The CDR3 totals 15 residues. The germline CDR1 and CDR2 sequences are LNHDA and SQIVND (reference sequence). The germline V and J ends were trimmed by 1 base and 0 bases, with 9 bases remaining between them. CDR3 loop: CASSIGQSMNTEAFF. CDR3 DNA: TGTGCCAGTAGTATAGGACAGAGCATGAACACTGAAGCTTTCTTT.

V is TRBV7-2 and J is TRBJ2-3, with D possibly matching TRBD2 (6 bases). The germline V and J ends were trimmed by 1 base and 3 bases, with 8 bases remaining between them. CDR1 is SGHTA, CDR2 FQGNSA, per germline. The CDR3 is 14 residues long. CDR3 in amino acids: CASSLGDSTDTQYF. DNA of the CDR3: TGTGCCAGCAGCTTAGGGGACTCGACAGATACGCAGTATTTT. The entire variable domain, with the rest obtained from reference TRBV7-2 and TRBJ2-3, is as follows: GAGVSQSPSNKVTEKGKDVELRCDPISGHTALYWYRQSLGQGLEFLIYFQGNSAPDKSGLPSDRFSAERTGGSVSTLTIQRTQQEDSAVYLCASSLGDSTDTQYFGPGTRLTVL.